The rows below give T cell receptor beta chains drawn from one sample of a study of early T cells in non-severe SARS-CoV-2 infection. TCRdb recomputed calls from the 5' RACE reads with MiXCR, one row per CDR3 protein. The sample comprises roughly 17,000 distinct CDR3 sequences, approximately 4.8% of which are singletons, and 5.5% to 8% rests with the top ten. The sample consisted of whole blood. The receptors originated from an adult who was a healthcare worker with PCR-confirmed SARS-CoV-2 infection or an uninfected control (not recorded which). Both conserved end residues are part of each CDR3. Fields, in order: clone size, CDR3 length, J gene, V gene, D gene, CDR3 protein, CDR3 DNA. A D gene is named only where the DNA matches it firmly. Rows give clone size only sometimes, using once, few, many, or a class for an expanded clone.

clone size: medium-sized; CDR3 length: 15; J gene: TRBJ1-2; V gene: TRBV19; D gene: TRBD1; CDR3 protein: CATRAGQGTGYGYTF; CDR3 DNA: TGTGCCACCCGCGCGGGACAGGGAACCGGGTATGGCTACACCTTC
clone size: many; CDR3 length: 16; J gene: TRBJ2-4; V gene: TRBV12-5; D gene: NA; CDR3 protein: CASGLSLTATENIQYF; CDR3 DNA: TGTGCTAGTGGTTTGTCCTTGACAGCCACGGAAAACATTCAGTACTTC
clone size: many; CDR3 length: 15; J gene: TRBJ2-1; V gene: TRBV7-3; D gene: TRBD2; CDR3 protein: CASSLGTSGDNEQFF; CDR3 DNA: TGTGCCAGCAGCTTGGGGACTAGCGGAGACAATGAGCAGTTCTTC
clone size: medium-sized; CDR3 length: 15; J gene: TRBJ2-1; V gene: TRBV11-2; D gene: TRBD2; CDR3 protein: CASSSIAGVNDEQFF; CDR3 DNA: TGTGCCAGCAGCTCGATAGCGGGAGTAAACGATGAGCAGTTCTTC
clone size: many; CDR3 length: 17; J gene: TRBJ2-3; V gene: TRBV11-2; D gene: TRBD1; CDR3 protein: CASSLSGPGQRRHTQYF; CDR3 DNA: TGTGCCAGCAGCTTGAGCGGTCCGGGACAGAGGAGGCATACGCAGTATTTT
clone size: many; CDR3 length: 13; J gene: TRBJ1-5; V gene: TRBV11-2; D gene: NA; CDR3 protein: CASSLVGNQPQHF; CDR3 DNA: TGTGCCAGCAGCTTAGTTGGGAATCAGCCCCAGCATTTT
clone size: many; CDR3 length: 13; J gene: TRBJ2-7; V gene: TRBV3-1; D gene: NA; CDR3 protein: CASSLVGLGEQYF; CDR3 DNA: TGTGCCAGCAGCCTCGTAGGTCTCGGCGAGCAGTACTTC
clone size: many; CDR3 length: 15; J gene: TRBJ1-2; V gene: TRBV3-1; D gene: TRBD1; CDR3 protein: CASSQVGQGANGYTF; CDR3 DNA: TGTGCCAGCAGCCAAGTCGGTCAGGGGGCGAATGGCTACACCTTC
clone size: many; CDR3 length: 13; J gene: TRBJ1-2; V gene: TRBV12-3/TRBV12-4; D gene: NA; CDR3 protein: CASTTRANYGYTF; CDR3 DNA: TGTGCCAGCACGACCAGGGCTAACTATGGCTACACCTTC
clone size: NA; CDR3 length: 16; J gene: TRBJ2-3; V gene: TRBV5-1; D gene: NA; CDR3 protein: CASSGRDSSSTDTQYF; CDR3 DNA: TGCGCCAGCAGCGGCAGGGACTCATCTAGCACAGATACGCAGTATTTT